Presented here are 20 T cell receptor beta chains from one specimen sequenced in a study of PD-L1 blockade in urothelial cancer. TCRdb keeps only in-frame clones here, not all; method: immunoSEQ multiplex PCR. The repertoire includes tens of thousands of clones, approximately 89% of them detected once, and roughly 0.9% sits in the top ten. Indicated time point: peripheral blood 6 weeks after treatment start. Material: PBMCs, obtained around atezolizumab (anti-PD-L1) treatment. The receptor set was obtained from an elderly woman with urothelial cancer.

CDR3 in amino acids: CASSRGTGGLTHYGYTF. The CDR3 nucleotides read TGTGCCAGCAGCCGGGGGACAGGGGGCCTTACCCACTATGGCTACACCTTC. The chain carries TRBV7-9 and TRBJ1-2, with 12 bases aligning to TRBD1. This CDR3 has 17 amino acids. V dropped 5 bases and J dropped 3; count of bases not matched to a gene: 10. Germline-derived CDR1 and CDR2 are SEHNR and FQNEAQ (reference sequence).

V and J are TRBV27 and TRBJ2-7; 7 bases line up with TRBD1. This CDR3 region has 14 residues. Unmatched junction bases numbered 3, after V lost 3 bases and J lost 1 base. The germline gives CDR1 MNHEY, CDR2 SMNVEV (reference sequence). As DNA, the CDR3 is TGTGCCAGCAGTTTTATACAGGGGTCCTACGAGCAGTACTTC. This encodes CASSFIQGSYEQYF.

The V and J genes are TRBV7-2 and TRBJ2-7, with 8 bases matching TRBD1. CDR1 SGHTA and CDR2 FQGNSA come from the germline V gene. V gave up 5 bases and J gave up 2 bases; unmatched junction bases: 5. This CDR3 comprises 14 residues. CDR3 DNA sequence: TGTGCCAGCAGCCCGCGGACAGGGACCTACGAGCAGTACTTC. It translates to CASSPRTGTYEQYF.

V usage is TRBV7-6 and J usage is TRBJ1-5; 7 bases line up with TRBD1. The CDR3 sequence is 14 residues long. Germline V gives CDR1 SGHVS, CDR2 FNYEAQ. With 5 bases clipped from V and 5 bases from J, the junction kept 6 bases outside the gene matches. CDR3 nucleotide sequence: TGTGCCAGCAGCCGCGACACAGGGGATCAGCCCCAGCATTTT. This translates into CASSRDTGDQPQHF.

The chain links TRBV28 to TRBJ1-6; 7 positions agree with TRBD1. V trimming: 4 bases; J trimming: 7 bases; junction bases outside the gene matches: 4. There are 14 residues in the CDR3. CDR1 and CDR2 from the germline V gene are MDHEN and SYDVKM. For the CDR3, the DNA is TGTGCCAGCAGTTCGGGACAGCCCAATTCACCCCTCCACTTT. Residues: CASSSGQPNSPLHF.

The rearrangement uses TRBV21-1 and TRBJ2-3; the table names TRBD2, a call not compared with the DNA. TRBV21-1 is classified as a pseudogene. CDR3 length: 19 residues. In DNA form, the CDR3 reads TGTGCCAGCAGCAAAGGTTGTGCTAGCGGGAGGAGTCGGACAGATACGCAGTATTTT. This codes for CASSKGCASGRSRTDTQYF.

This sequence joins TRBV5-4 and TRBJ2-3; unclear D gene. V was clipped by 0 bases and J by 0 bases, with 8 bases between them. Looked up from germline, CDR1 is SGHNT and CDR2 is YYREEE (reference sequence). The CDR3 totals 15 residues. As DNA, the CDR3 is TGTGCCAGCAGCTTGGTGGCAGTGAGCACAGATACGCAGTATTTT. It specifies CASSLVAVSTDTQYF. Full variable domain (remainder filled in from reference TRBV5-4 and TRBJ2-3): ETGVTQSPTHLIKTRGQQVTLRCSSQSGHNTVSWYQQALGQGPQFIFQYYREEENGRGNFPPRFSGLQFPNYSSELNVNALELDDSALYLCASSLVAVSTDTQYFGPGTRLTVL.

V usage is TRBV27 and J usage is TRBJ2-3; 14 bases fit TRBD2. CDR1 and CDR2 (germline): MNHEY, SMNVEV (reference sequence). V shed 7 bases, J shed 3 bases, and the junction held 6 bases outside the gene matches. The CDR3 covers 16 residues. CDR3 in DNA: TGTGCCAGCACCCCGACTAGCGGGAGGGGAACAGATACGCAGTATTTT. This sequence encodes CASTPTSGRGTDTQYF.

This clone has just one count. The gene calls are TRBV5-4 and TRBJ2-3, with TRBD2 matching 8 bases. Trimming took 7 bases from V and 3 from J; bases not matched to a gene: 13. In germline, CDR1 is SGHNT, CDR2 YYREEE (reference sequence). CDR3 length: 16 residues. The CDR3: CASSGGSGISTDTQYF. DNA of the CDR3: TGTGCCAGCTCAGGAGGTAGCGGGATATCGACAGATACGCAGTATTTT.

The chain combines TRBV9 with TRBJ1-1, with a tentative D call TRBD1 (5 bases). Germline CDR1 SGDLS, CDR2 YYNGEE. Trimming shortened V by 0 bases and J by 4 bases, and 22 bases separated the two germline ends. This CDR3 is 18 amino acids long. DNA of the CDR3: TGTGCCAGCAGCGTAGGGTTAGTAGGGGCAGGCCGGTCCACTGAAGCTTTCTTT. Protein sequence: CASSVGLVGAGRSTEAFF.

The V and J genes are TRBV10-3 and TRBJ2-1; TRBD1 might be the D (7 bases). CDR3 length equals 15 residues. Trimming shortened V by 4 bases and J by 0 bases, and 10 bases separated the two germline ends. Germline CDR1 is ENHRY and CDR2 is SYGVKD. CDR3 coding DNA: TGTGCCATCAGTGGCGGGACAGACTCCTACAATGAGCAGTTCTTC. Protein product: CAISGGTDSYNEQFF.

The genes are TRBV9 and TRBJ2-2, with D tentatively TRBD2 (6 bases). CDR3 length: 14 residues. Germline V gene data show CDR1 as SGDLS and CDR2 as YYNGEE. The V end was cut by 4 bases, the J end by 7 bases, with 14 bases between. CDR3 in amino acids: CASSPLGGSGELFF. As DNA, the CDR3 is TGTGCCAGCAGCCCCCTGGGGGGAAGCGGGGAGCTGTTTTTT.

The V and J genes are TRBV4-2 and TRBJ2-7; a weak D match, TRBD2 (6 bases). Germline V lookup: CDR1 LGHNA, CDR2 YNFKEQ. The CDR3 is made up of 16 amino acids. V was pared by 0 bases and J by 4 bases, with 16 bases between. This CDR3 is CASSQDHGAGRYEQYF. The CDR3 DNA reads TGTGCCAGCAGCCAAGATCACGGCGCAGGGAGGTACGAGCAGTACTTC.

This clone was counted between two and nine times. The chain recombines TRBV19 with TRBJ2-1; 8 bases are a match to TRBD1. The CDR3 is 17 residues long. Germline V gene sequence: CDR1 LNHDA, CDR2 SQIVND (reference sequence). The V gene end was trimmed by 4 bases and the J gene end by 5 bases; junction bases not matched to a gene: 13. CDR3 sequence reads: CASSTTERTGLHNEQFF. The CDR3 nucleotides read TGTGCCAGTAGTACGACAGAACGGACAGGGTTACACAATGAGCAGTTCTTC.

V usage is TRBV7-9 and J usage is TRBJ1-2; D might be TRBD1 (5 bases). The CDR3 loop spans 16 amino acids. Germline V gene data show CDR1 as SEHNR and CDR2 as FQNEAQ (reference sequence). Trimming stripped 3 bases from V and 6 bases from J, with 20 bases between. The CDR3 coding sequence is TGTGCCAGCAGCTTGGGGGGACTTAACCGGGGTAATGGCTACACCTTC. Translating gives CASSLGGLNRGNGYTF.

The rearrangement uses TRBV9 and TRBJ2-7; TRBD1 agrees at 7 bases. CDR1 is SGDLS, CDR2 YYNGEE, per germline. This CDR3 has 15 residues. J gave up 3 bases and V 1 base, and 7 bases lay outside the gene matches. The CDR3 region is CASSVSGTALYEQYF. In nucleotides, the CDR3 is TGTGCCAGCAGCGTATCTGGGACAGCCCTCTACGAGCAGTACTTC.

This chain joins TRBV7-3 and TRBJ2-3; 11 nucleotides match TRBD2. Per germline, CDR1 SGHTA and CDR2 FQGTGA. CDR3 size: 17 residues. Losses at the gene ends were 5 bases for V and 0 bases for J; bases not matched to a gene: 7. CDR3 sequence (DNA): TGTGCCAGCAGCCAAGGACTAGCGGGTGCTAGCACAGATACGCAGTATTTT. It yields the protein CASSQGLAGASTDTQYF. The whole variable domain, filled in from reference TRBV7-3 and TRBJ2-3, reads GAGVSQTPSNKVTEKGKYVELRCDPISGHTALYWYRQSLGQGPEFLIYFQGTGAADDSGLPNDRFFAVRPEGSVSTLKIQRTERGDSAVYLCASSQGLAGASTDTQYFGPGTRLTVL.

The V call is TRBV19, the J call TRBJ1-5; 8 bases match TRBD1. Germline trimming cut 5 bases from V and 1 base from J; bases unmatched to any gene: 7. The CDR3 runs to 16 residues. Germline V gene sequence: CDR1 LNHDA, CDR2 SQIVND (reference sequence). The chain's CDR3 is CASSQDREPSNQPQHF. CDR3 sequence (DNA): TGTGCCAGTAGTCAGGACAGGGAACCAAGCAATCAGCCCCAGCATTTT.

The rearrangement links TRBV5-6 to TRBJ1-2, with D tentatively TRBD1 (6 bases). Germline values: CDR1 SGHDT, CDR2 YYEEEE. V was pared by 0 bases and J by 6 bases, with 12 bases between. The length of the CDR3 is 14 residues. CDR3 nucleotide sequence: TGTGCCAGCAGCTTGGCGGGGGGCGCAGATGGCTACACCTTC. Translation gives CASSLAGGADGYTF.

The CDR3 here is CASKIQEASEKLFF. CDR3 nucleotide sequence: TGTGCCAGCAAAATCCAGGAGGCAAGTGAAAAACTGTTTTTT. V usage is TRBV19 and J usage is TRBJ1-4; D gene uncertain. V was clipped by 9 bases and J by 7 bases, with 18 bases between them. This CDR3 has 14 amino acids. Germline lookup yields CDR1 LNHDA and CDR2 SQIVND (reference sequence).